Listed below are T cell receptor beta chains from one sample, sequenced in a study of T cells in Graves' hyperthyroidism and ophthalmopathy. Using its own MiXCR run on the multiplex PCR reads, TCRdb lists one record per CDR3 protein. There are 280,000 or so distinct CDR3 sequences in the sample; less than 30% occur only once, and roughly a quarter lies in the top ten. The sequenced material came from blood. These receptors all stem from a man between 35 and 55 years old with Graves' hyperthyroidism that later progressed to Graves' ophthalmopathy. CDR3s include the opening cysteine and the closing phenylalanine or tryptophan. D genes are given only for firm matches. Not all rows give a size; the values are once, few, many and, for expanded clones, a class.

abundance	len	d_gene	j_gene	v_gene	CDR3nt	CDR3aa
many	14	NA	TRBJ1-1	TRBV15	TGTGCCACCAGCAGAGGGGTGGGGGTAGGAGTAGCTTTCTTT	CATSRGVGVGVAFF
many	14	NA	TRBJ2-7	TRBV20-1	TGCAGTGCTAGAGATCGAAGGGTCTCCTACGAGCAGTACTTC	CSARDRRVSYEQYF
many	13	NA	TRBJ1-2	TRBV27	TGTGCCAGCAGTTTCCAGGGCCTCGGGGGCTACACCTTC	CASSFQGLGGYTF
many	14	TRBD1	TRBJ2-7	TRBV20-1	TGCAGTGCTATGGTACAGGGGAAGTCCTACGAGCAGTACTTC	CSAMVQGKSYEQYF
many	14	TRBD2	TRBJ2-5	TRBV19	TGTGCCAGTAGTACCCTAGCGGGCCAAGAGACCCAGTACTTC	CASSTLAGQETQYF
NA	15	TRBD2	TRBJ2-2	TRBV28	TGTGCCACCAAAGTAGCGGGATCGGTCACCGGGGAGCTGTTTTTT	CATKVAGSVTGELFF
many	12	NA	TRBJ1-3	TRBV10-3	TGTGCCACAACAGGGTTGGAAAACACCATATATTTT	CATTGLENTIYF
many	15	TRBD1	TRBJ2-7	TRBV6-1	TGTGCCAGCAGTGGGGGACAGCTTTCCCCCTACGAGCAGTACTTC	CASSGGQLSPYEQYF
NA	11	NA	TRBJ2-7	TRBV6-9	TGTGCCGGCGGTTTTCCCTACGAGCAGTACTTC	CAGGFPYEQYF
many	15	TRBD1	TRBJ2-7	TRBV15	TGTGCCACCAGCAGAGAACAGGGGGCCCACTACGAGCAGTACTTC	CATSREQGAHYEQYF
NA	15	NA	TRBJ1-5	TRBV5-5	TGTGCCAGCAGTGAACAAAGGGGAGGTAATCAGCCCCAGCATTTT	CASSEQRGGNQPQHF
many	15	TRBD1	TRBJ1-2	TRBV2	TGTGCCAGCGGGGGGACAGGCAAGGCTCGCGGTGGCTACACCTTC	CASGGTGKARGGYTF
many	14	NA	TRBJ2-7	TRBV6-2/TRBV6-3	TGTGCCAGCAGTACGGACAGAATTACCTACGAGCAGTACTTC	CASSTDRITYEQYF
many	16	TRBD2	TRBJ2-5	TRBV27	TGTGCCAGCAGTTTAGGACTAGCGGGACCCCAAGAGACCCAGTACTTC	CASSLGLAGPQETQYF
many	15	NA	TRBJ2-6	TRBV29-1	TGCAGCGTTGATAACAGGCTCTCTGGGGCCAACGTCCTGACTTTC	CSVDNRLSGANVLTF
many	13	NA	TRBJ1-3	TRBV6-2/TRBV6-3	TGTGCCAGCATGCACGACAGCGGAAACACCATATATTTT	CASMHDSGNTIYF
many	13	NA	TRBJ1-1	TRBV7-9	TGTGCCAGCAGCTCCCCAGCGAACACTGAAGCTTTCTTT	CASSSPANTEAFF